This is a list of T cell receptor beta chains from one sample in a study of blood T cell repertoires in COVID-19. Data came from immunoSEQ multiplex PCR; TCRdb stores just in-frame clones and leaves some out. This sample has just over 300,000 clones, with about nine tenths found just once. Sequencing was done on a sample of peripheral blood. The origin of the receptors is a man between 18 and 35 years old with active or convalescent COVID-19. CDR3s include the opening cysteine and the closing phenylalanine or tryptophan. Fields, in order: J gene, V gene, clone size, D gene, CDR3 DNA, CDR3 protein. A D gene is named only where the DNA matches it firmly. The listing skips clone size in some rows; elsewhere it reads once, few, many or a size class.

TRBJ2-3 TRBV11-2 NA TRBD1 TGTGCCAGCAGCTTAGGCCCCGGGACAGGGAACACAGATACGCAGTATTTT CASSLGPGTGNTDTQYF
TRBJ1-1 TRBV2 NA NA TGTGCCAGCAGTGCCCCTAGACGTACCGACACTGAAGCTTTCTTT CASSAPRRTDTEAFF
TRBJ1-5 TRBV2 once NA TGTGCCAGCGTATTGGAAAGACAGATCAATCAGCCCCAGCATTTT CASVLERQINQPQHF
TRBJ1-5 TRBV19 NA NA TGTGCCAGTAGTATAGGGGGCAGCCCTGTACATTTT CASSIGGSPVHF
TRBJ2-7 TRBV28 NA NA TGTGCCAGCAGTTTGAGGACCGGAGGTCGCGAGCAGTACTTC CASSLRTGGREQYF
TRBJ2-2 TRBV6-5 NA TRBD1 TGTGCCAGTCCGAACGGGACAGCAAGCACCGGGGAGCTGTTTTTT CASPNGTASTGELFF
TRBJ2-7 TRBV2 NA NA TGTGCCAGCAGTGACAGCTCCTACGAGCAGTACTTC CASSDSSYEQYF
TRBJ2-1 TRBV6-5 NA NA TGTGCCAGCAGCCCAAGTGAGTACAATGAGCAGTTCTTC CASSPSEYNEQFF
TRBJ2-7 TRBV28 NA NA TGTGCCAGCAGTTTACTTAGTGGGAGCAATTACGAGCAGTACTTC CASSLLSGSNYEQYF
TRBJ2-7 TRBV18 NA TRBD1 TGTGCCAGCTCACCGATTAGTCCGGGACAGGGGAGCGAGCAGTACTTC CASSPISPGQGSEQYF
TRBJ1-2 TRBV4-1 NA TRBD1 TGCGCCAGCAGCCAAGCCCGGACAGGATACGACTATGGCTACACCTTC CASSQARTGYDYGYTF
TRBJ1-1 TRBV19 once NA TGTGCCAGTAGTTACCCGGGATCCGGGAGGACTGAAGCTTTCTTT CASSYPGSGRTEAFF
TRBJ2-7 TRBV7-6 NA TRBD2 TGTGCCAGCAGCTTAGAGGCTAGCGGGACTACCTACGAGCAGTACTTC CASSLEASGTTYEQYF
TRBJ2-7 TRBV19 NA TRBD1 TGTGCCAGTCGGGACAGCAGCTCCTACGAGCAGTACTTC CASRDSSSYEQYF
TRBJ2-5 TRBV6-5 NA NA TGTGCCAGCAGTTACTCGACTCTCGGTGCTGAGACCCAGTACTTC CASSYSTLGAETQYF
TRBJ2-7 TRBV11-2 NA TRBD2 TGTGCCAGCAGCTTAGGACTAGCGGAAACCTACGAGCAGTACTTC CASSLGLAETYEQYF
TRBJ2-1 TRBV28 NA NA TGTGCCAGCAGTTTATCGACGGCAGGGGAAGTCTTC CASSLSTAGEVF
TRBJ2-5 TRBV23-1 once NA TGCGCCAGCACCCGGGACCAAGAGACCCAGTACTTC CASTRDQETQYF
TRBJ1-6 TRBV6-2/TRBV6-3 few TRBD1 TGTGCCAGCAGTTACCGGGGGCAGGGGGGATCACCCCTCCACTTT CASSYRGQGGSPLHF
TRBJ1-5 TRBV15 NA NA TGTGCCACCAGCAGAGATTGGGCAGTTCCCAATCAGCCCCAGCATTTT CATSRDWAVPNQPQHF
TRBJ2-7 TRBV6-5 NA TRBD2 TGTGCCAGCAGCCCGAGGAGCGGGGTCTCCTACGAGCAGTACTTC CASSPRSGVSYEQYF
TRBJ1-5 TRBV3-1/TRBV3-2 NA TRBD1 TGTGCCAGCAGCCCGGGACAGGATAGCAATCAGCCCCAGCATTTT CASSPGQDSNQPQHF
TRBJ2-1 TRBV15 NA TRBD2 TGTGCCACCAGCAGAGAGGGACTAGCGGGGGGCCTCTCCTACAATGAGCAGTTCTTC CATSREGLAGGLSYNEQFF
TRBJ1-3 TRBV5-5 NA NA TGTGCCAGCAGCCTCGGGACTCCCACCCCGAACACCATATATTTT CASSLGTPTPNTIYF